A selection of T cell receptor beta chains follows, all from one sample in a study of T cells after yellow fever vaccination. TCRdb independently ran MiXCR on the 5' RACE reads; one entry per CDR3 protein. Of under 500,000 distinct CDR3 sequences in the sample, over 15% are singletons; the top ten hold roughly a sixth. Specimen: PBMCs, collected before the yellow fever booster vaccination. These receptors all come from a young man who received the YFV17D yellow fever vaccine. Each CDR3 is given with its conserved first and last residue. D genes are given only for firm matches. Clone size, where shown, is once, few, many, or a class for clones that have expanded.

NA	once	TRBJ2-7	TRBV4-3	CASSQGRGTYEQYF	TGCGCCAGCAGCCAAGGCAGGGGAACCTACGAGCAGTACTTC
NA	NA	TRBJ2-2	TRBV18	CASSQPGVTGELFF	TGTGCCAGCTCGCAACCAGGGGTCACCGGGGAGCTGTTTTTT
NA	many	TRBJ2-3	TRBV6-5	CASSYSTGVPDTQYF	TGTGCCAGCAGTTACTCGACGGGGGTACCAGATACGCAGTATTTT
NA	many	TRBJ1-1	TRBV20-1	CSARDRGSEAFF	TGCAGTGCTAGAGATCGGGGATCTGAAGCTTTCTTT
NA	NA	TRBJ2-7	TRBV5-1	CASSLGGGLSYEQYF	TGCGCCAGCAGCTTGGGGGGAGGCCTCTCCTACGAGCAGTACTTC
NA	NA	TRBJ1-5	TRBV13	CASSLGRGGRQPQHF	TGTGCCAGCAGCTTAGGGCGCGGGGGCCGTCAGCCCCAGCATTTT
TRBD1	few	TRBJ2-5	TRBV20-1	CSANRQGGLETQYF	TGCAGTGCTAACCGACAGGGGGGGTTGGAGACCCAGTACTTC
NA	NA	TRBJ2-3	TRBV2	CASDRGTDTQYF	TGTGCCAGCGACCGGGGGACAGATACGCAGTATTTT
TRBD1	few	TRBJ2-3	TRBV10-3	CAIGTGGYTDTQYF	TGTGCCATCGGGACAGGGGGATACACAGATACGCAGTATTTT
TRBD1	NA	TRBJ2-5	TRBV9	CASSRAGQVTETQYF	TGTGCCTCTTCTCGGGCGGGACAGGTTACGGAGACCCAGTACTTC
NA	NA	TRBJ1-1	TRBV6-5	CASSYLSGGGTEAFF	TGTGCCAGCAGTTACCTATCCGGGGGTGGCACTGAAGCTTTCTTT
TRBD1	NA	TRBJ2-1	TRBV2	CASSGTGVSDEQFF	TGTGCCAGCAGTGGGACAGGGGTTAGCGATGAGCAGTTCTTC
TRBD2	NA	TRBJ2-1	TRBV4-2	CASAKGTSGGEQFF	TGTGCCAGCGCCAAAGGGACTAGCGGGGGGGAGCAGTTCTTC
NA	NA	TRBJ1-3	TRBV6-5	CASSYSISGVNIYF	TGTGCCAGCAGTTACTCGATATCAGGGGTGAACATATATTTT
TRBD2	many	TRBJ2-3	TRBV29-1	CSVGTGGNTDTQYF	TGCAGCGTGGGGACGGGGGGGAACACAGATACGCAGTATTTT
NA	NA	TRBJ2-3	TRBV7-9	CASSPQGGGVADTQYF	TGTGCCAGCAGCCCTCAGGGGGGAGGAGTCGCAGATACGCAGTATTTT
TRBD1	few	TRBJ2-3	TRBV6-2/TRBV6-3	CASSYRPTGDFSDTQYF	TGTGCCAGCAGTTACCGCCCGACAGGGGATTTCTCAGATACGCAGTATTTT
NA	once	TRBJ2-5	TRBV9	CASSASGQQETQYF	TGTGCCAGCAGCGCTTCCGGACAACAAGAGACCCAGTACTTC
NA	few	TRBJ2-7	TRBV12-3/TRBV12-4	CASSSGRGAYEQYF	TGTGCCAGCAGTTCGGGCAGGGGTGCCTACGAGCAGTACTTC
NA	NA	TRBJ2-5	TRBV7-9	CASSWGDSETQYF	TGTGCCAGCAGCTGGGGGGACAGTGAGACCCAGTACTTC
NA	NA	TRBJ2-5	TRBV11-2	CASSTDNQETQYF	TGTGCCAGCAGCACCGACAACCAAGAGACCCAGTACTTC
NA	few	TRBJ2-1	TRBV7-9	CASSPLRLGPNEQFF	TGTGCCAGCAGCCCGTTGAGACTAGGCCCCAATGAGCAGTTCTTC
NA	NA	TRBJ1-2	TRBV4-3	CASSQGVPSYVYTF	TGCGCCAGCAGCCAAGGCGTGCCCAGCTATGTCTACACCTTC
NA	few	TRBJ2-3	TRBV6-5	CASTPSTGWPTDTQYF	TGTGCCAGCACCCCCTCCACAGGGTGGCCCACAGATACGCAGTATTTT
NA	NA	TRBJ1-2	TRBV28	CASSSDLRGYTF	TGTGCCAGCAGTTCGGACCTTAGGGGCTACACCTTC
TRBD1	many	TRBJ1-6	TRBV5-6	CASSSAPGQTSPLHF	TGTGCCAGCAGCTCAGCCCCGGGACAGACCTCACCCCTCCACTTT
TRBD2	few	TRBJ2-7	TRBV6-6	CASRPLSGLATEQYF	TGTGCCAGCAGACCCCTGTCGGGACTAGCGACCGAGCAGTACTTC
TRBD1	NA	TRBJ1-2	TRBV30	CAWSVGQGARGYTF	TGTGCCTGGAGTGTCGGACAGGGCGCTAGGGGCTACACCTTC
NA	few	TRBJ1-2	TRBV10-3	CAISELGYGYTF	TGTGCCATCAGTGAGCTAGGGTATGGCTACACCTTC
NA	NA	TRBJ2-1	TRBV6-2/TRBV6-3	CASSYSIGGPEQFF	TGTGCCAGCAGTTACTCGATAGGTGGCCCTGAGCAGTTCTTC
NA	NA	TRBJ1-2	TRBV7-6	CASSSDPGVGGYTF	TGTGCCAGCAGCTCCGACCCGGGGGTGGGTGGCTACACCTTC
TRBD2	NA	TRBJ2-3	TRBV12-3/TRBV12-4	CASSFTSGVDTQYF	TGTGCCAGCAGTTTTACTAGCGGGGTAGATACGCAGTATTTT
NA	few	TRBJ2-1	TRBV12-3/TRBV12-4	CASGFGSPYNEQFF	TGTGCCAGCGGATTCGGAAGCCCCTACAATGAGCAGTTCTTC
TRBD2	few	TRBJ2-3	TRBV29-1	CSVESGGGTDTQYF	TGCAGCGTTGAAAGCGGGGGGGGGACGGATACGCAGTATTTT
NA	NA	TRBJ2-7	TRBV3-1	CASSLPGSSEQYF	TGTGCCAGCAGCCTCCCGGGCAGCAGCGAGCAGTACTTC
TRBD2	NA	TRBJ2-2	TRBV20-1	CSARGAGVNTGELFF	TGCAGTGCTAGAGGGGCGGGGGTGAACACCGGGGAGCTGTTTTTT
NA	NA	TRBJ2-6	TRBV9	CASTRESWAGANVLTF	TGTGCCAGCACTAGGGAGTCCTGGGCTGGGGCCAACGTCCTGACTTTC
NA	NA	TRBJ1-6	TRBV7-3	CASSLTRDIDSPLHF	TGTGCCAGCAGCTTAACTCGGGACATCGATTCACCCCTCCACTTT
NA	NA	TRBJ2-1	TRBV9	CASSGSNEQFF	TGTGCCAGCAGCGGTAGTAATGAGCAGTTCTTC
TRBD1	NA	TRBJ1-2	TRBV9	CASSAHDRGNYGYTF	TGTGCCAGCAGCGCACACGACAGGGGAAACTATGGCTACACCTTC
NA	few	TRBJ1-4	TRBV27	CASSLSGKEINEKLFF	TGTGCCAGCAGTTTATCGGGGAAGGAGATTAATGAAAAACTGTTTTTT
NA	NA	TRBJ1-2	TRBV7-2	CASRTGVGVVGYTF	TGTGCCAGCAGGACAGGAGTGGGGGTGGTGGGCTACACCTTC
TRBD1	NA	TRBJ2-7	TRBV5-1	CASSLTTGGSYEQYF	TGCGCCAGCAGCTTGACGACAGGGGGCTCCTACGAGCAGTACTTC
TRBD1	many	TRBJ2-3	TRBV7-3	CASSMTGGTDTQYF	TGTGCCAGCAGCATGACAGGGGGCACAGATACGCAGTATTTT
NA	many	TRBJ1-5	TRBV7-9	CASSLSGGNQPQHF	TGCGCCAGCAGCTTGTCAGGGGGCAATCAGCCCCAGCATTTT
NA	NA	TRBJ2-5	TRBV5-1	CASGDTGQETQYF	TGCGCCAGCGGAGACACAGGTCAAGAGACCCAGTACTTC
TRBD1	few	TRBJ1-2	TRBV6-5	CASSPPRTGNYGYTF	TGTGCCAGCAGCCCCCCCCGGACAGGGAACTATGGCTACACCTTC
TRBD2	NA	TRBJ2-1	TRBV20-1	CSARGERGVDNEQFF	TGCAGTGCTAGAGGGGAGCGGGGGGTCGACAATGAGCAGTTCTTC
NA	NA	TRBJ1-6	TRBV2	CASIRESGSPLHF	TGTGCCAGCATCCGGGAGTCGGGGTCACCCCTCCACTTT
NA	NA	TRBJ1-5	TRBV6-2/TRBV6-3	CASTRGYQPQHF	TGTGCCAGCACCCGGGGGTATCAGCCCCAGCATTTT
NA	few	TRBJ2-3	TRBV4-2	CASSQTLAIPRVTDTQYF	TGTGCCAGCAGCCAAACCCTTGCGATCCCAAGGGTTACAGATACGCAGTATTTT
TRBD2	few	TRBJ2-1	TRBV5-6	CASSPAVGGGADEQFF	TGTGCCAGCAGCCCGGCCGTCGGGGGGGGGGCGGATGAGCAGTTCTTC
NA	few	TRBJ1-5	TRBV6-2/TRBV6-3	CASSWAGTNQPQHF	TGTGCCAGCAGTTGGGCAGGGACCAATCAGCCCCAGCATTTT
NA	many	TRBJ1-4	TRBV12-3/TRBV12-4	CASSWGVTNEKLFF	TGTGCCAGCAGTTGGGGTGTCACTAATGAAAAACTGTTTTTT
TRBD1	few	TRBJ1-6	TRBV20-1	CSAPDREDAPLHF	TGCAGTGCCCCGGACAGGGAGGACGCACCCCTCCACTTT
TRBD2	few	TRBJ2-3	TRBV6-2/TRBV6-3	CASSYSRTSLVDTQYF	TGTGCCAGCAGTTACTCTCGGACTAGTCTGGTAGATACGCAGTATTTT